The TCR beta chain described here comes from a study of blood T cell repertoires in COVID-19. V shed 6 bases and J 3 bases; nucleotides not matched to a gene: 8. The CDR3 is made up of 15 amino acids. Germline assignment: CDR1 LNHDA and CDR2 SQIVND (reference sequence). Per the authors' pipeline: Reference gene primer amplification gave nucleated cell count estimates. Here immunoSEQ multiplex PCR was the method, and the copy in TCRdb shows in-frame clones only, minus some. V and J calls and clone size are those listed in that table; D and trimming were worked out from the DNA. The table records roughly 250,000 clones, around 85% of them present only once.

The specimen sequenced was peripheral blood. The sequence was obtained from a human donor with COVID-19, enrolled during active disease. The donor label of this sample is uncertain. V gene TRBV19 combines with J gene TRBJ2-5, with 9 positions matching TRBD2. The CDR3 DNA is TGTGCCAGTAGCAACAGACTAGCGGTTAAAGAGACCCAGTACTTC. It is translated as CASSNRLAVKETQYF.